The present T cell receptor (beta chain) was sequenced within a study of post-analysis software for immune sequencing data. Whole-study results and caveats: TRBV5-6, TRBV5-1 and TRBV20-1 belonged to a set of a few TRBV segments that were more frequent in patients than controls.

Sequencing libraries made from TCR beta cDNA carried unique molecular identifiers. TCRdb re-called the PCR reads through MiXCR, storing one row per CDR3 protein. The sample consists of 650,000 to 900,000 distinct CDR3 sequences, just over 45% of them appearing once. The CDR3 is 15 amino acids. CDR1 and CDR2 (germline): WNHNN, SYGVQD (reference sequence). V gave up 6 bases and J gave up 5 bases, with 17 bases separating them. Worth noting for this clonotype: Its antigen remains unidentified.

The chain carries TRBV10-1 and TRBJ2-1, with D maybe TRBD2 (5 bases). This TCR was recovered from a girl between 10 and 17 years old with multiple sclerosis. The material sequenced was blood. The CDR3 loop reads CASSGHSGLNNEQFF. The CDR3 bases are TGCGCCAGCAGCGGTCACTCCGGACTGAACAATGAGCAGTTCTTC.